This is a list of T cell receptor beta chains from one sample in a study of T cells in narcolepsy. Method: immunoSEQ multiplex PCR; TCRdb's copy keeps in-frame clones and lacks some. The sample has about 30,000 clones, roughly 78% seen once. The sample consisted of CD45RA- memory CD4+ T cells from PBMCs. These receptors were obtained from a human donor with narcolepsy. Both conserved end residues are part of each CDR3. A D gene is named only where the DNA matches it firmly. Clone sizes are given selectively: once, few, many, or a class where the clone is expanded.

v_call,clone_size,j_call,d_call,cdr3_nt,cdr3_aa
TRBV11-1,.,TRBJ2-7,.,TGTGCCAGCAGCCGTTTAAGACAGCAAGAGCAGTACTTC,CASSRLRQQEQYF
TRBV12-5,.,TRBJ2-3,TRBD1,TGTGCTAGTGGGTCTGGGACAGGGGGCACAGATACGCAGTATTTT,CASGSGTGGTDTQYF
TRBV19,.,TRBJ1-2,TRBD1,TGTGCGGTCAAGGATTCCGGGACAGGTGGAAACTATGGCTACACCTTC,CAVKDSGTGGNYGYTF
TRBV18,.,TRBJ1-5,.,TGTGCCAGCTCACGGAGTCGGGACATAACCCAGCCCCAGCATTTT,CASSRSRDITQPQHF
TRBV9,.,TRBJ2-3,.,TGTGCCAGCAGCGTAGCTAGCGGCACAGATACGCAGTATTTT,CASSVASGTDTQYF
TRBV2,.,TRBJ1-1,.,TGTGCCAGCAGTGTGAAGACTAACACTGAAGCTTTCTTT,CASSVKTNTEAFF
TRBV19,few,TRBJ1-2,.,TGTGCCAGTAGTAGAGGGATTCCCTATGGCTACACCTTC,CASSRGIPYGYTF
TRBV5-4,once,TRBJ2-7,.,TGTGCCAGCAGCTTGAGGGACCGCTCCTACGAGCAGTACTTC,CASSLRDRSYEQYF
TRBV11-2,.,TRBJ2-7,.,TGTGCCAGCAGCCAGTTTCGCCCTCCGGGCGAGCAGTACTTC,CASSQFRPPGEQYF
TRBV2,.,TRBJ1-2,.,TGTGCCAGCAGTGAAAGGTGGCGACCTAACTATGGCTATACCTTC,CASSERWRPNYGYTF
TRBV4-2,.,TRBJ2-7,.,TGTGCCAGCAGCCGCGAGGGGGGCCTGGACGAGCAGTACTTC,CASSREGGLDEQYF
TRBV19,.,TRBJ1-3,.,TGTGCCAGTAGTGCAGTCTCGACAGGAAACACCATATATTTT,CASSAVSTGNTIYF
TRBV2,.,TRBJ1-1,.,TGTGCCAGCAGTAATGGAGGGGGTAACACTGAAGCTTTCTTT,CASSNGGGNTEAFF
TRBV7-2,.,TRBJ2-1,.,TGTGCCAGCAGCCCGGACCTCCCTTGGTTCTTC,CASSPDLPWFF
TRBV2,.,TRBJ2-5,.,TGTGCCAGCAGTGACCTCACTTGGGGGACCCAGTACTTC,CASSDLTWGTQYF
TRBV6-1,.,TRBJ2-7,TRBD1,TGTGCCAGCAGTGAGGGACAGGGGTCGCCCTACGAGCAGTACTTC,CASSEGQGSPYEQYF
TRBV5-1,.,TRBJ2-5,.,TGCGCCAGCAGCTTGGCCGGACGTTTAGAAGAGACCCAGTACTTC,CASSLAGRLEETQYF
TRBV5-1,.,TRBJ2-7,.,TGCGCCAGCAGCGGAGGGGATCCAAGAAGTTCCTACGAGCAGTACTTC,CASSGGDPRSSYEQYF
TRBV11-3,.,TRBJ2-2,.,TGTGCCAGCAGCTTAGACCCCGCATTGAGCACCGGGGAGCTGTTTTTT,CASSLDPALSTGELFF
TRBV7-2,.,TRBJ2-1,.,TGTGCCAGCAGCCAGCGACAGAGCTCCTACAATGAGCAGTTCTTC,CASSQRQSSYNEQFF
TRBV19,.,TRBJ1-5,.,TGTGCCAGTAGTATAGGGGGTCAGCCCCAGCATTTT,CASSIGGQPQHF
TRBV4-2,.,TRBJ1-2,TRBD1,TGTGCCAGCAGCCTCCTGGTGACAGGGGAGGACTATGGCTACACCTTC,CASSLLVTGEDYGYTF
TRBV6-1,.,TRBJ2-3,TRBD2,TGTGCCACCGTGACTAGCGGGGGAGATACGCAGTATTTT,CATVTSGGDTQYF
TRBV9,.,TRBJ2-7,.,TGTGCCAGCAGCCGTCAGCAGAATCCCTCCTACGAGCAGTACTTC,CASSRQQNPSYEQYF
TRBV18,once,TRBJ1-5,.,TGTGCCAGCTCTTATAGCAATCAGCCCCAGCATTTT,CASSYSNQPQHF
TRBV6-1,.,TRBJ1-3,TRBD1,TGTGCCAGCACGGGACAGGGCCTCTCTGGAAACACCATATATTTT,CASTGQGLSGNTIYF
TRBV20-1,.,TRBJ1-2,.,TGCAGTGCAGGGTATGGCTACACCTTC,CSAGYGYTF
TRBV27,.,TRBJ1-1,.,TGTGCCAGCAGTTTAATCGCGTCTACAGCCACTATGAACACTGAAGCTTTCTTT,CASSLIASTATMNTEAFF
TRBV4-1,few,TRBJ2-3,.,TGCGCCAGCAGCCAAGACCTAGTGGCAGATACGCAGTATTTT,CASSQDLVADTQYF
TRBV7-3,.,TRBJ2-3,TRBD2,TGTGCCAGCAGCCCCCTGGCGGGAGGTCGTACAGATACGCAGTATTTT,CASSPLAGGRTDTQYF
TRBV15,.,TRBJ2-6,.,TGTGCCACCAGCAGAGATATCGGGGCCAACGTCCTGACTTTC,CATSRDIGANVLTF
TRBV15,.,TRBJ2-1,TRBD2,TGTGCCACCAGCAGGGTATTAGCGGGTGGGCGGAATGAGCAGTTCTTC,CATSRVLAGGRNEQFF
TRBV5-1,.,TRBJ2-3,.,TGCGCCAGCAGCTTTCTAAGTGGGGCAGATACGCAGTATTTT,CASSFLSGADTQYF
TRBV9,.,TRBJ1-5,.,TGTGCCAGCAGCTTCGAGGGTCTCAATCAGCCCCAGCATTTT,CASSFEGLNQPQHF
TRBV7-3,.,TRBJ2-1,.,TGTGCCAGCAGCTTACAAGGCGCAGTATCCTACAATGAGCAGTTCTTC,CASSLQGAVSYNEQFF